The 26 T cell receptor beta chains below were found in one sample sequenced in a study of cytomegalovirus exposure and HLA in healthy donors. This table comes from immunoSEQ multiplex PCR, and its TCRdb copy is limited to in-frame clones, with some not included. The top ten clones hold 0.6% to 0.95% of a sample with tens of thousands of clones, approximately 96% of them seen once. Sequencing input: PBMCs. These receptors were obtained from a man aged 18 to 29 in good health and CMV-seronegative.

V usage is TRBV7-9 and J usage is TRBJ2-6; D remains ambiguous. The CDR3 consists of 16 residues. The V gene's germline CDR1 is SEHNR and CDR2 FQNEAQ (reference sequence). V shed 0 bases and J shed 3 bases, with 9 bases lying between them. The CDR3 region is CASSLALAVGANVLTF. The DNA for the CDR3 is TGTGCCAGCAGCTTAGCGCTGGCAGTTGGGGCCAACGTCCTGACTTTC. The full variable domain, completed using reference TRBV7-9 and TRBJ2-6, is DTGVSQNPRHKITKRGQNVTFRCDPISEHNRLYWYRQTLGQGPEFLTYFQNEAQLEKSRLLSDRFSAERPKGSFSTLEIQRTEQGDSAMYLCASSLALAVGANVLTFGAGSRLTVL.

This sequence joins TRBV15 and TRBJ2-6; 10 bases align to TRBD2. Germline values: CDR1 LNHNV, CDR2 YYDKDF (reference sequence). The ends lost 2 bases at V and 0 bases at J; junction bases unmatched: 7. The length of the CDR3 is 19 residues. The CDR3 DNA follows: TGTGCCACCAGCAGATTTCCACTAGCGGGGAACTCTGGGGCCAACGTCCTGACTTTC. This sequence encodes CATSRFPLAGNSGANVLTF.

This clone has only one observation. The chain links TRBV29-1 to TRBJ2-1; 8 bases line up with TRBD2. The CDR3 contains 14 residues. Trimming took 5 bases from V and 3 from J; bases not matched to a gene: 6. Germline loops: CDR1 SQVTM, CDR2 ANQGSEA. CDR3 DNA: TGCAGCGTTCGTAGCGGGACGGTCTACAATGAGCAGTTCTTC. It specifies CSVRSGTVYNEQFF.

V and J are TRBV6-4 and TRBJ1-2, with D hard to call. The CDR3 has 14 amino acids. The V gene lost 2 bases and the J gene lost 7 bases, with 14 bases spanning the gap. Germline CDR1 is MRHNA and CDR2 is SNTAGT. DNA of the CDR3: TGTGCCAGCAGTGACAGCTCCGCCCGGGGTGGCTACACCTTC. Its protein product is CASSDSSARGGYTF.

This chain connects TRBV5-8 to TRBJ2-7; D perhaps matches TRBD2 (6 bases). V shed 2 bases and J shed 4 bases, with 16 bases lying between them. From germline, CDR1 is SGHTS and CDR2 YDEGEE. The CDR3 consists of 15 residues. The chain's CDR3 is CASSFNVGGRYEQYF. CDR3 DNA: TGTGCCAGCAGCTTTAATGTGGGGGGTCGGTACGAGCAGTACTTC.

V gene TRBV5-1 combines with J gene TRBJ2-1; 11 bases match TRBD1. Germline CDR1 is SGHRS and CDR2 is YFSETQ. The CDR3 is 15 amino acids. Losses at the gene ends were 5 bases for V and 4 bases for J; bases not matched to a gene: 5. The CDR3 nucleotides are TGCGCCAGCAGAATCGGGACAGGGGGTTACAATGAGCAGTTCTTC. Its protein is CASRIGTGGYNEQFF.

The chain employs TRBV7-2 and TRBJ2-1; D might be TRBD2 (6 bases). This CDR3 region has 15 residues. Trimming took off 5 bases at V and 6 bases at J, with 17 bases between the two ends. From germline, CDR1 is SGHTA and CDR2 FQGNSA. The CDR3: CASSASGEPRNEQFF. CDR3 DNA sequence: TGTGCCAGCAGCGCCTCGGGAGAACCCCGCAATGAGCAGTTCTTC.

V and J are TRBV9 and TRBJ2-7, with 7 positions matching TRBD2. This CDR3 comprises 15 residues. Per the germline V gene, CDR1 is SGDLS and CDR2 is YYNGEE. The V segment lost 4 bases and the J segment 5 bases; nucleotides outside the gene matches: 12. The CDR3: CASSLNGLEVHEQYF. The CDR3 DNA follows: TGTGCCAGCAGCCTAAATGGACTAGAAGTGCACGAGCAGTACTTC.

This clone was detected only once. The rearrangement links TRBV5-1 to TRBJ2-1; tentatively, D is TRBD2 (5 bases). Germline assignment: CDR1 SGHRS and CDR2 YFSETQ. Trimming removed 0 bases from V and 5 bases from J, with 6 bases in between. CDR3 length equals 13 residues. CDR3: CASSLAGDNEQFF. In nucleotides, the CDR3 is TGCGCCAGCAGCTTGGCCGGGGACAATGAGCAGTTCTTC.

The V gene is TRBV9, the J gene TRBJ1-2, with D possibly being TRBD1 (5 bases). V was pared by 0 bases and J by 2 bases, with 11 bases between. Per germline, CDR1 SGDLS and CDR2 YYNGEE. The CDR3 totals 15 residues. In DNA form, the CDR3 reads TGTGCCAGCAGCGTAGCTGAGACAGACAACTATGGCTACACCTTC. Translating gives CASSVAETDNYGYTF.

This clone was recorded only once. The junction departs from the called germline gene at one end, perhaps through a read error. CDR3 region: CASSSLAGPTSTDTQYF. The CDR3 nucleotides are TGTGCTAGCAGCTCGCTAGCGGGACCCACTAGCACAGATACGCAGTATTTT. V and J are TRBV7-7 and TRBJ2-3, with 9 positions matching TRBD2. The CDR3 extends over 17 amino acids. The germline CDR1 and CDR2 sequences are SSHAT and FNYEAQ (reference sequence).

The chain carries TRBV30 and TRBJ1-2; no definite D call. This CDR3 comprises 13 residues. The germline V gene has CDR1 GTSNPN and CDR2 SVGIG (reference sequence). V lost 2 bases and J 0 bases, leaving 7 bases between the germline ends. In DNA form, the CDR3 reads TGTGCCTGGAGTAAGGGAGCTAACTATGGCTACACCTTC. Translated: CAWSKGANYGYTF.

This chain joins TRBV15 and TRBJ2-5; 7 bases agree with TRBD1. The germline gives CDR1 LNHNV, CDR2 YYDKDF (reference sequence). V lost 4 bases and J lost 3; bases outside the gene matches: 5. The CDR3 has 14 residues. The CDR3 loop is CATSMTGPKETQYF. The CDR3 DNA follows: TGTGCCACCAGCATGACAGGGCCGAAAGAGACCCAGTACTTC.

CDR3 in amino acids: CASTRGAGAYEQYF. The CDR3 DNA follows: TGTGCCAGCACCCGGGGGGCAGGGGCCTACGAGCAGTACTTC. The rearrangement joins TRBV28 to TRBJ2-7; TRBD2 might be the D (7 bases). V lost 7 bases and J 2 bases, leaving 15 bases between the germline ends. Germline V gene data show CDR1 as MDHEN and CDR2 as SYDVKM. The CDR3 consists of 14 residues.

V and J are TRBV11-3 and TRBJ2-2; TRBD1 matches 9 bases. The CDR3 runs 18 residues. Germline CDR1 SGHNT, CDR2 YENEEA. Trimming removed 1 base from V and 0 bases from J; junction bases left unmatched: 6. In nucleotides, the CDR3 is TGTGCCAGCAGCTTAGGGACAGGGGCGCCTTCGAACACCGGGGAGCTGTTTTTT. Its translation is CASSLGTGAPSNTGELFF.

The chain employs TRBV6-6 and TRBJ1-5, with a weak D call TRBD1 (5 bases). The ends were cut back, 1 base at V and 6 bases at J, with 13 bases in the middle. This CDR3 region has 15 residues. The V gene's germline CDR1 is MNHNY and CDR2 SVGAGI (reference sequence). DNA of the CDR3: TGTGCCAGCAGTTACTTACCAGGGTATGGTCAGCCCCAGCATTTT. The encoded protein is CASSYLPGYGQPQHF.

The chain is built from TRBV11-2 and TRBJ1-1; 8 bases align to TRBD1. Germline CDR1 reads SGHAT; CDR2 reads FQNNGV. The CDR3 is made up of 15 amino acids. Unmatched junction bases numbered 5, after V lost 5 bases and J lost 0 bases. Here the CDR3 reads CASSPRQGMNTEAFF. The CDR3 bases are TGTGCCAGCAGCCCCCGACAGGGGATGAACACTGAAGCTTTCTTT. The full variable domain, rest sourced from reference TRBV11-2 and TRBJ1-1, is EAGVAQSPRYKIIEKRQSVAFWCNPISGHATLYWYQQILGQGPKLLIQFQNNGVVDDSQLPKDRFSAERLKGVDSTLKIQPAKLEDSAVYLCASSPRQGMNTEAFFGQGTRLTVV.

The chain couples TRBV19 to TRBJ1-1; no definite D call. The CDR3 length is 14 residues. Germline V lookup: CDR1 LNHDA, CDR2 SQIVND (reference sequence). Trimming took 3 bases from V and 3 from J, leaving 11 bases between them. The CDR3 is CASSILNSYTEAFF. As DNA, the CDR3 is TGTGCCAGTAGTATTCTCAACTCCTACACTGAAGCTTTCTTT.

The rearrangement links TRBV7-2 to TRBJ1-2; 7 bases line up with TRBD1. This CDR3 is built from 18 residues. Germline assignment: CDR1 SGHTA and CDR2 FQGNSA. Trimming removed 0 bases from V and 3 bases from J; junction bases left unmatched: 13. The CDR3 sequence: CASSLAGPTGVVYYGYTF. The CDR3 region has the DNA TGTGCCAGCAGCTTAGCGGGACCTACAGGGGTGGTTTACTATGGCTACACCTTC. The whole variable domain, remainder taken from reference TRBV7-2 and TRBJ1-2, is GAGVSQSPSNKVTEKGKDVELRCDPISGHTALYWYRQSLGQGLEFLIYFQGNSAPDKSGLPSDRFSAERTGGSVSTLTIQRTQQEDSAVYLCASSLAGPTGVVYYGYTFGSGTRLTVV.

The chain links TRBV11-1 to TRBJ2-7, with 9 bases that match TRBD1. The length of the CDR3 is 14 residues. Germline-derived CDR1 and CDR2 are SGHAT and FQDESV (reference sequence). With V trimmed by 4 bases and J by 3 bases, 4 bases remained unmatched. The CDR3 nucleotides read TGTGCCAGCAGCTCGGGACAGGGTATCTACGAGCAGTACTTC. Amino acid sequence: CASSSGQGIYEQYF. Looking up the rest from reference TRBV11-1 and TRBJ2-7 gives the full variable domain: EAEVAQSPRYKITEKSQAVAFWCDPISGHATLYWYRQILGQGPELLVQFQDESVVDDSQLPKDRFSAERLKGVDSTLKIQPAELGDSAMYLCASSSGQGIYEQYFGPGTRLTVT.

The CDR3 sequence is CAIEQGTAYNEQFF. The CDR3 coding sequence is TGTGCCATCGAACAGGGTACGGCCTACAATGAGCAGTTCTTC. V and J are TRBV6-1 and TRBJ2-1; perhaps TRBD1 as D (6 bases). The CDR3 sequence is 14 residues long. CDR1 and CDR2 (germline): MNHNS, SASEGT. The V end lost 10 bases, the J end lost 2 bases, and 15 bases lay between the germline ends.

This chain links TRBV28 with TRBJ1-2, with a tentative D call TRBD1 (6 bases). Germline V gives CDR1 MDHEN, CDR2 SYDVKM. CDR3 length equals 12 residues. CDR3 loop: CASRTANYGYTF. CDR3 coding DNA: TGTGCATCCCGGACAGCTAACTATGGCTACACCTTC.

This clone showed up just once. CDR3 amino acids: CAWTSGPGREKLFF. The CDR3 coding sequence is TGTGCCTGGACGTCGGGCCCCGGGAGGGAAAAACTGTTTTTT. The chain combines TRBV30 with TRBJ1-4; D call uncertain. CDR3 size: 14 residues. Germline CDR1 is GTSNPN and CDR2 is SVGIG (reference sequence). V lost 4 bases, J lost 8 bases, and 17 bases lay in between.

V and J are TRBV10-3 and TRBJ2-1; D is unresolved. V lost 10 bases, J lost 5 bases, and 12 bases lay in between. Per the germline V gene, CDR1 is ENHRY and CDR2 is SYGVKD. The CDR3 is 12 amino acids. The CDR3, as DNA: TGTGCCAACGGAGACCCGAACAATGAGCAGTTCTTC. Protein sequence: CANGDPNNEQFF.

The chain recombines TRBV7-2 with TRBJ2-3; D not resolved. The CDR3 consists of 14 residues. Germline-derived CDR1 and CDR2 are SGHTA and FQGNSA. The V end lost 1 base, the J end lost 8 bases, and 13 bases lay between the germline ends. DNA for the CDR3: TGTGCCAGCAGCTTAGATTTTAGTTACCGTACGCAGTATTTT. This sequence encodes CASSLDFSYRTQYF.

The CDR3 is CASSVSGTSLFYEQYF. The CDR3 nucleotides read TGTGCCAGCAGCGTCTCCGGGACTAGTCTTTTCTACGAGCAGTACTTC. The rearrangement joins TRBV9 to TRBJ2-7, with 8 bases identical to TRBD2. The CDR3 consists of 16 residues. With V trimmed by 2 bases and J by 3 bases, 10 bases remained unmatched. CDR1 and CDR2 from the germline V gene are SGDLS and YYNGEE.